These T cell receptor beta chains were read from a single sample in a study of blood T cell repertoires in COVID-19. The table came from immunoSEQ multiplex PCR; TCRdb's copy has only in-frame clones and leaves some out. The sample shows approximately 670,000 clones, about 90% of them seen only once. The sample comprised peripheral blood. These receptors all stem from a woman in her late teens or twenties with acute or convalescent COVID-19. Both conserved end residues are part of each CDR3. D genes are given only for firm matches. The size entry is marked missing in some rows and otherwise reads once, few, many or a size class.

cdr3_aa: CASSLRAGSTYEQYF; cdr3_nt: TGTGCCAGCAGCTTACGTGCAGGCTCCACCTACGAGCAGTACTTC; d_call: .; v_call: TRBV7-2; clone_size: .; j_call: TRBJ2-7
cdr3_aa: CASSFRGGTDTQYF; cdr3_nt: TGTGCCAGCAGTTTTCGGGGGGGCACAGATACGCAGTATTTT; d_call: TRBD2; v_call: TRBV6-5; clone_size: .; j_call: TRBJ2-3
cdr3_aa: CASGDRAGNQPQHF; cdr3_nt: TGCGCCAGCGGTGACAGGGCGGGGAATCAGCCCCAGCATTTT; d_call: TRBD1; v_call: TRBV4-1; clone_size: .; j_call: TRBJ1-5
cdr3_aa: CASSQDPTGVDGYTF; cdr3_nt: TGCGCCAGCAGCCAAGATCCGACAGGGGTGGATGGCTACACCTTC; d_call: TRBD1; v_call: TRBV4-1; clone_size: .; j_call: TRBJ1-2
cdr3_aa: CASSTMGGSPLHF; cdr3_nt: TGTGCCAGCTCAACTATGGGGGGTTCACCCCTCCACTTT; d_call: .; v_call: TRBV7-2; clone_size: once; j_call: TRBJ1-6
cdr3_aa: CSASAGGAKNIQYF; cdr3_nt: TGCAGTGCAAGTGCAGGGGGGGCCAAAAACATTCAGTACTTC; d_call: .; v_call: TRBV20-1; clone_size: .; j_call: TRBJ2-4
cdr3_aa: CASSIVGSSGANVLTF; cdr3_nt: TGTGCCAGTAGTATAGTTGGCTCCTCTGGGGCCAACGTCCTGACTTTC; d_call: .; v_call: TRBV19; clone_size: .; j_call: TRBJ2-6
cdr3_aa: CASSSAGTGLYEQYF; cdr3_nt: TGTGCCAGCAGCTCCGCGGGGACAGGGCTTTACGAGCAGTACTTC; d_call: TRBD1; v_call: TRBV7-9; clone_size: .; j_call: TRBJ2-7
cdr3_aa: CASGQGWGGDNEQFF; cdr3_nt: TGTGCCAGCGGCCAGGGGTGGGGGGGAGACAATGAGCAGTTCTTC; d_call: .; v_call: TRBV6-5; clone_size: .; j_call: TRBJ2-1
cdr3_aa: CAAFVGGNTGELFF; cdr3_nt: TGTGCCGCCTTCGTGGGGGGAAACACCGGGGAGCTGTTTTTT; d_call: .; v_call: TRBV7-9; clone_size: .; j_call: TRBJ2-2
cdr3_aa: CASSLRGLVGLEQYF; cdr3_nt: TGTGCCAGCAGCTTACGGGGACTAGTGGGGCTTGAGCAGTACTTC; d_call: TRBD2; v_call: TRBV7-2; clone_size: .; j_call: TRBJ2-7
cdr3_aa: CASSPRGGAFYNEQFF; cdr3_nt: TGCGCCAGCAGCCCCCGGGGCGGGGCGTTCTACAATGAGCAGTTCTTC; d_call: .; v_call: TRBV4-3; clone_size: .; j_call: TRBJ2-1
cdr3_aa: CASTAQGDGYTF; cdr3_nt: TGCGCCAGCACCGCACAGGGGGATGGCTACACCTTC; d_call: TRBD1; v_call: TRBV5-1; clone_size: .; j_call: TRBJ1-2
cdr3_aa: CASSQSRVISYEQYF; cdr3_nt: TGTGCCAGCAGCCAATCGCGGGTTATCTCCTACGAGCAGTACTTC; d_call: .; v_call: TRBV3-1/TRBV3-2; clone_size: .; j_call: TRBJ2-7
cdr3_aa: CASSVDGQGAWEQYF; cdr3_nt: TGTGCCAGCAGCGTAGATGGACAGGGGGCGTGGGAGCAGTACTTC; d_call: TRBD1; v_call: TRBV9; clone_size: .; j_call: TRBJ2-7
cdr3_aa: CAISLAGASYNEQFF; cdr3_nt: TGTGCCATCAGTCTAGCGGGGGCCTCCTACAATGAGCAGTTCTTC; d_call: TRBD2; v_call: TRBV10-3; clone_size: once; j_call: TRBJ2-1
cdr3_aa: CASSFKEGRVEAFF; cdr3_nt: TGTGCCAGCAGCTTTAAGGAGGGTAGAGTCGAAGCTTTCTTT; d_call: .; v_call: TRBV5-5; clone_size: .; j_call: TRBJ1-1
cdr3_aa: CASSLEAGGQPQHF; cdr3_nt: TGCGCCAGCAGCTTGGAAGCGGGGGGGCAGCCCCAGCATTTT; d_call: .; v_call: TRBV5-1; clone_size: .; j_call: TRBJ1-5
cdr3_aa: CASSITGTGGTEAFF; cdr3_nt: TGTGCCAGCAGCATCACAGGGACGGGTGGCACTGAAGCTTTCTTT; d_call: .; v_call: TRBV7-8; clone_size: .; j_call: TRBJ1-1
cdr3_aa: CASSYSLGGQIYGYTF; cdr3_nt: TGTGCCAGCAGTTACTCCCTCGGGGGGCAGATCTATGGCTACACCTTC; d_call: .; v_call: TRBV6-5; clone_size: .; j_call: TRBJ1-2
cdr3_aa: CASSLAGFAEYTGELFF; cdr3_nt: TGTGCCAGCAGCTTGGCCGGGTTCGCTGAGTACACCGGGGAGCTGTTTTTT; d_call: .; v_call: TRBV5-6; clone_size: .; j_call: TRBJ2-2
cdr3_aa: CSASGLGDRGYEQYF; cdr3_nt: TGCAGTGCTAGTGGTTTAGGGGACAGGGGCTACGAGCAGTACTTC; d_call: TRBD1; v_call: TRBV20-1; clone_size: .; j_call: TRBJ2-7
cdr3_aa: CASSFAGEGDTEAFF; cdr3_nt: TGTGCCAGCAGCTTCGCCGGAGAGGGGGACACTGAAGCTTTCTTT; d_call: .; v_call: TRBV9; clone_size: .; j_call: TRBJ1-1
cdr3_aa: CATSDRASLQRGGLGNEQFF; cdr3_nt: TGTGCCACCAGTGATCGAGCCTCCCTGCAGCGGGGGGGCCTGGGAAATGAGCAGTTCTTC; d_call: TRBD2; v_call: TRBV24-1; clone_size: once; j_call: TRBJ2-1
cdr3_aa: CASSWPDRAKIPGDTEAFF; cdr3_nt: TGTGCCAGCAGCTGGCCGGACAGGGCCAAAATCCCGGGAGACACTGAAGCTTTCTTT; d_call: TRBD1; v_call: TRBV7-2; clone_size: .; j_call: TRBJ1-1